The present entry profiles one T cell receptor beta chain with its context. Its antigen remains unidentified. No qualities accompany the bases; no much larger clone lies one base away. Measured from the cysteine to the phenylalanine, the CDR3 is 14 residues long. CDR3 DNA only is kept here, 42 bases in frame from base 1. Looking up the germline V gene yields CDR1 SGHRS and CDR2 YFSETQ. V is pruned by 3 bases and J by 5 bases, leaving 4 bases of the junction without a gene match. The entry originates in a study of OX40 agonist ivuxolimab in advanced cancers. Broadly, across the study: Ivuxolimab was a fully human IgG2 agonistic monoclonal antibody targeting the costimulatory receptor OX40 (CD134). Intravenous ivuxolimab was administered to patients every 2 weeks at six dose levels: 0.01, 0.1, 0.3, 1.5, 3 and 10 mg/kg. Of the approximately 50 patients in dose escalation, 19 had hepatocellular carcinoma, some 15 had melanoma, 9 had renal cell carcinoma and 9 had head and neck cancer. The dose-escalation cohort was 82.7% male with a mean age of 60 years, ranging from roughly 20 to 80. Patients were allowed to have had prior anti-PD-1, anti-PD-L1 or anti-CTLA-4 therapy, and around 37% of the dose-escalation patients had previously received checkpoint inhibitors. Three dose-escalation patients achieved partial responses, one with hepatocellular carcinoma and two with cutaneous melanoma. Peripheral TCRbeta sequencing was intended to test whether TCR sequence diversity was altered and clonal T-cell expansion was caused by ivuxolimab. The paper describes the monotherapy dose-escalation part (N = 52 patients) of the phase I trial of ivuxolimab.

Genomic DNA was extracted from sorted cells for sequencing of the TCRbeta CDR3 region. The immunoSEQ Assay was used to sequence the TCRbeta CDR3 regions. TCRdb limited this immuneACCESS table to in-frame rearrangements with V and J called. A share of clones is missing; checked studies link under half to unresolved V genes, and the rest is unexplained. The sample table records about 66,000 clones; approximately 90% of these occur just once. 2% of the sample rests with the top ten. Overall results and qualifications from the work: In partial responders in the 0.1-3.0 mg/kg groups, normalized peripheral clonal expansion was found to be among the lowest, especially among CD8+ T cells. Which antigens the clonally expanded peripheral T cells were specific for was not determined. At doses of 0.1 to 3.0 mg/kg, clonal expansion of both CD4+ and CD8+ T cells in blood was seen between baseline and week 6. Low levels of normalized T-cell clonal expansion were also seen in some patients who did not respond. After ivuxolimab, CD8+ T cells had more expanded clones than CD4+ T cells on average.

The trial excluded patients who had a history of autoimmune disease or were on systemic immunosuppression. Peripheral blood for TCR sequencing was collected from all dose cohorts at baseline, on cycle 4 day 1, and on cycle 7 day 1. The samples were drawn from a first-in-human, open-label, multicenter phase I dose-escalation trial of ivuxolimab. The trial enrolled adults with locally advanced or metastatic head and neck squamous cell, hepatocellular, melanoma or renal cell carcinoma. Before TCR sequencing, CD4+ T cells and CD8+ T cells from peripheral blood were sorted into separate populations. This chain joins TRBV5-1 to TRBJ1-1; 10 of the junction bases match TRBD1. The TCR sequence derives from an adult with an advanced solid tumor such as melanoma, head and neck, liver or kidney cancer. Specimen: CD4+ or CD8+ T cells sorted from blood, collected in a trial of the OX40 agonist ivuxolimab. DNA sequence: TGCGCCAGCAGCTCCGGGACAGGGGTGACTGAAGCTTTCTTT. Translated, this is CASSSGTGVTEAFF.